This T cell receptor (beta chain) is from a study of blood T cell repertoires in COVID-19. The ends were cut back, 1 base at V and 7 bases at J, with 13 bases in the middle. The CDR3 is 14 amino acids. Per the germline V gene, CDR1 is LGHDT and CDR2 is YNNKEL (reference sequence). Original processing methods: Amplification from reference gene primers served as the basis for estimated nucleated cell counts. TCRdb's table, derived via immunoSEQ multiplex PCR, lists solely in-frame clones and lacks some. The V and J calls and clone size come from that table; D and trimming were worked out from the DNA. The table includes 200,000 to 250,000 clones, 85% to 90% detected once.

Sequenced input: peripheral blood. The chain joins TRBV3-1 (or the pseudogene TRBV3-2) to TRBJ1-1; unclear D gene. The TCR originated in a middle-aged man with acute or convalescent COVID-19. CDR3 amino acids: CASSQAAGRNEAFF. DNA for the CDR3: TGTGCCAGCAGCCAAGCGGCGGGCAGAAATGAAGCTTTCTTT.